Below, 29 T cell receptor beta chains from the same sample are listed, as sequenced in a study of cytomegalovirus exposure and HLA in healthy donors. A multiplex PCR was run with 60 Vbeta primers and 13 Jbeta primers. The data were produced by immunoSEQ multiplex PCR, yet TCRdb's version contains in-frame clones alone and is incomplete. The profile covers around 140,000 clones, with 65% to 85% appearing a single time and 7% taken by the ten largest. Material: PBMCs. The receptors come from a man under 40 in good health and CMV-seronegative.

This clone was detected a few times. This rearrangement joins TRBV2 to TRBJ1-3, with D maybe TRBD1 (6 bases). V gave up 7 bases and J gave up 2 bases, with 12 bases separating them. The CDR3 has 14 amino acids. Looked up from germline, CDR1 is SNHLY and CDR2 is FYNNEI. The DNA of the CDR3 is TGTGCCAGCAAAGTACAGGGCCCTGGAAACACCATATATTTT. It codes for CASKVQGPGNTIYF.

The CDR3 reads CATTRVWDNQPQHF. The CDR3 DNA sequence: TGTGCCACCACCAGGGTTTGGGACAATCAGCCCCAGCATTTT. The gene calls are TRBV19 and TRBJ1-5, with a possible D match to TRBD1 (5 bases). The CDR3 is made up of 14 amino acids. CDR1 is LNHDA, CDR2 SQIVND, per germline (reference sequence). The germline V and J ends were trimmed by 10 bases and 3 bases, with 16 bases remaining between them.

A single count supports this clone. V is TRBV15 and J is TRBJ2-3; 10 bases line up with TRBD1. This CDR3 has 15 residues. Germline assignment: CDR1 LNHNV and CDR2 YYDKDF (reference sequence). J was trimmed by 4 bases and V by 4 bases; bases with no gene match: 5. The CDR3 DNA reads TGTGCCACCAGCACTGGGACAGGGGAGGCAGATACGCAGTATTTT. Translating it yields CATSTGTGEADTQYF.

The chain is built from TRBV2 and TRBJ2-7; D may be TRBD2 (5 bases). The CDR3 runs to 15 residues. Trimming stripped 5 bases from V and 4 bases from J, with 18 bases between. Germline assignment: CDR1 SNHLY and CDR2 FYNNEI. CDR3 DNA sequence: TGTGCCAGCAGTCCCAGCGGTCCCTTGGGGTACGAGCAGTACTTC. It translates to CASSPSGPLGYEQYF.

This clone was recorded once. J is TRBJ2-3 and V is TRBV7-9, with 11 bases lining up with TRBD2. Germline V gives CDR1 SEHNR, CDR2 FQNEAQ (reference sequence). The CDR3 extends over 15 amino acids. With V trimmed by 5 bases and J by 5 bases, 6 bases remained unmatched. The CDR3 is CASSHTSGSRDTQYF. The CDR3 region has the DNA TGTGCCAGCAGCCACACTAGCGGGAGTCGAGATACGCAGTATTTT.

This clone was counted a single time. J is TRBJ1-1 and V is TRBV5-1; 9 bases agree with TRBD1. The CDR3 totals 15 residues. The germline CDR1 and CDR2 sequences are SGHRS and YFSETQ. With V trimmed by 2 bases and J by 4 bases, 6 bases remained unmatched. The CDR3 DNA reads TGCGCCAGCAGCTTAGTACAGGGGGCTGGCACTGAAGCTTTCTTT. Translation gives CASSLVQGAGTEAFF.

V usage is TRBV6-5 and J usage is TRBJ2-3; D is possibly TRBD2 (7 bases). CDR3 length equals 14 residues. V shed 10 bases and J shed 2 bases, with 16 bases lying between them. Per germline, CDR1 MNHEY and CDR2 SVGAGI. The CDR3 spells CATSDGGPTDTQYF. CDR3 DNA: TGTGCCACCTCAGACGGGGGGCCCACAGATACGCAGTATTTT.

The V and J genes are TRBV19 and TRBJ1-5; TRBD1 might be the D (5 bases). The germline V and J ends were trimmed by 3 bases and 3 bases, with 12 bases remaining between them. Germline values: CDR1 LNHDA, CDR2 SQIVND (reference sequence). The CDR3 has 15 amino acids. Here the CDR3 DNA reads TGTGCCAGTAGTATTCAGGGATTTCCCAATCAGCCCCAGCATTTT. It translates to CASSIQGFPNQPQHF.

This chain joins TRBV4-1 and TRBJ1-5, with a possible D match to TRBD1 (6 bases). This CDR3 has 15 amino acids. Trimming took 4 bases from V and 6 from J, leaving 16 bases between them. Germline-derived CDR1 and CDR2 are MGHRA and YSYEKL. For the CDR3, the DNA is TGCGCCAGCAGCCCTCTGGGGGGGCAGGGTCAGCCCCAGCATTTT. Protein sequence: CASSPLGGQGQPQHF.

The CDR3 nucleotides read TGTGCCAGCAGCGTAGTCGGGAGGGCCTATCCCGGGGAGCTGTTTTTT. Amino acids: CASSVVGRAYPGELFF. The rearrangement uses TRBV9 and TRBJ2-2, with 8 positions matching TRBD2. The germline V gene encodes CDR1 SGDLS and CDR2 YYNGEE. The length of the CDR3 is 16 residues. J gave up 6 bases and V 0 bases, and 7 bases lay outside the gene matches.

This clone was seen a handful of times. CDR3 sequence: CASSSGQGATNTEAFF. The CDR3 nucleotides read TGTGCCAGCAGTTCGGGACAGGGGGCGACGAACACTGAAGCTTTCTTT. This chain connects TRBV6-6 to TRBJ1-1, with 12 bases that match TRBD1. The germline gives CDR1 MNHNY, CDR2 SVGAGI (reference sequence). The CDR3 covers 16 residues. Trimming took 4 bases from V and 1 from J; bases not matched to a gene: 4.

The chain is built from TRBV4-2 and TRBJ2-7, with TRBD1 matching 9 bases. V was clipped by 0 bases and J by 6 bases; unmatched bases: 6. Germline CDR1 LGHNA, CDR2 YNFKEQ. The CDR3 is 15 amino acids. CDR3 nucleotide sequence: TGTGCCAGCAGCCAAGAACAGGGGGCGCCGAGCGAGCAGTACTTC. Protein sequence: CASSQEQGAPSEQYF.

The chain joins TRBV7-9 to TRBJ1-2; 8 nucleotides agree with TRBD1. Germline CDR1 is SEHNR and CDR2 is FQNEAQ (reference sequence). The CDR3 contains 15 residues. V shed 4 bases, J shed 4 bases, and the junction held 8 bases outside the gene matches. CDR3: CASSSSDRARYGYTF. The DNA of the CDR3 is TGTGCCAGCAGCTCATCGGACAGGGCCCGCTATGGCTACACCTTC.

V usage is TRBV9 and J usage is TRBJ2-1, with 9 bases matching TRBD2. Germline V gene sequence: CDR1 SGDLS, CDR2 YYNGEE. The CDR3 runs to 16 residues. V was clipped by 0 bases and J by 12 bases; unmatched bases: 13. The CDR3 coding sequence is TGTGCCAGCAGCGTAGCTAGTAGCGGGAGCAGCCAAGGGCAGTTCTTC. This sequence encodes CASSVASSGSSQGQFF. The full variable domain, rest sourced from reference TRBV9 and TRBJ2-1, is DSGVTQTPKHLITATGQRVTLRCSPRSGDLSVYWYQQSLDQGLQFLIQYYNGEERAKGNILERFSAQQFPDLHSELNLSSLELGDSALYFCASSVASSGSSQGQFFGPGTRLTVL.

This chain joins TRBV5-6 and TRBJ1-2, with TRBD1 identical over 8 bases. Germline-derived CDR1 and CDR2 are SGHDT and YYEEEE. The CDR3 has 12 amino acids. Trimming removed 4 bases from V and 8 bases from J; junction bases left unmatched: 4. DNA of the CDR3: TGTGCCAGCAGCCGAGGGACAGGCGGCTACACCTTC. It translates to CASSRGTGGYTF.

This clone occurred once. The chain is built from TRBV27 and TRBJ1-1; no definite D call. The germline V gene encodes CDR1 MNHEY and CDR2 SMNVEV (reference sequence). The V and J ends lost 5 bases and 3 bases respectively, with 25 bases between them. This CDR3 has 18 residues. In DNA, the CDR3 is TGTGCCAGCAGTCCCAGGAGGGTCAGGACGGCCTTCGACACTGAAGCTTTCTTT. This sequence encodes CASSPRRVRTAFDTEAFF.

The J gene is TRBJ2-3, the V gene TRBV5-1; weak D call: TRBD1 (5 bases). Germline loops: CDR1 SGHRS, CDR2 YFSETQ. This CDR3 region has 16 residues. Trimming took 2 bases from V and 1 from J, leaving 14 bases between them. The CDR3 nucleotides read TGCGCCAGCAGCTTAAGACAAGGGGCAGGCACAGATACGCAGTATTTT. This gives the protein CASSLRQGAGTDTQYF.

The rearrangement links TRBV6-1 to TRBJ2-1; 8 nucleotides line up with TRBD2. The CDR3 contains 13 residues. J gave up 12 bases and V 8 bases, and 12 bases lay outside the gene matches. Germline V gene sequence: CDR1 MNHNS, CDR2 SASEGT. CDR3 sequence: CASVLLQRGRQFF. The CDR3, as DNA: TGTGCCAGCGTTCTCCTACAGCGGGGGCGGCAGTTCTTC.

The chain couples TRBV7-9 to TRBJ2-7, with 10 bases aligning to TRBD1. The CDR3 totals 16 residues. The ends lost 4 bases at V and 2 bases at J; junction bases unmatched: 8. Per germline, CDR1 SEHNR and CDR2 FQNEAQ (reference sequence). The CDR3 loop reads CASSSPGTGDTYEQYF. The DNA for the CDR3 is TGTGCCAGCAGCTCCCCCGGGACAGGGGATACCTACGAGCAGTACTTC.

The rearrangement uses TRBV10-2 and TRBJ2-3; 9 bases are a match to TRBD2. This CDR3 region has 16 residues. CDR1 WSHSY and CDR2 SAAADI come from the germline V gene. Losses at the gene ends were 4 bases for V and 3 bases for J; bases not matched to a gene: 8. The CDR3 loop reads CASSGSAGGITDTQYF. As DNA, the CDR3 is TGCGCCAGCAGTGGCAGTGCGGGGGGGATAACAGATACGCAGTATTTT.

Written as DNA, the CDR3 is TGTGCCAGCAGTCAGGGGCATGCCGGGGAGCTGTTTTTT. It yields the protein CASSQGHAGELFF. The V and J genes are TRBV11-2 and TRBJ2-2; D is perhaps TRBD1 (6 bases). Germline CDR1 SGHAT, CDR2 FQNNGV. CDR3 length equals 13 residues. Trimming pared 6 bases from V and 6 bases from J, leaving 11 bases between.

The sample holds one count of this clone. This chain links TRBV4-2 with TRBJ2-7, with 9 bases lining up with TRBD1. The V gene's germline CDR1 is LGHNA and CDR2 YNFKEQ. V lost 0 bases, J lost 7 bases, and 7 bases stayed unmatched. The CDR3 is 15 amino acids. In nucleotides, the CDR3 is TGTGCCAGCAGCCAAGACAGGGACAGGGTGTGGGAGCAGTACTTC. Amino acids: CASSQDRDRVWEQYF.

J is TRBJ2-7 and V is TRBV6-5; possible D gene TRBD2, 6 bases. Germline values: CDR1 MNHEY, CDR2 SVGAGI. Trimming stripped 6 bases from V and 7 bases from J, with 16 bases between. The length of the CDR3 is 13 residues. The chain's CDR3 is CASSTLGRREQYF. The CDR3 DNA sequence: TGTGCCAGCAGCACCCTAGGGAGGAGGGAGCAGTACTTC.

The CDR3, as DNA: TGTGCCAGAAGCTTGGGAGACGAGCAGTACTTC. It is translated as CARSLGDEQYF. The chain links TRBV5-3 to TRBJ2-7; no definite D call. TRBV5-3 is annotated as an ORF whose role is uncertain. V was pared by 0 bases and J by 5 bases, with 3 bases between. CDR3 length: 11 residues.

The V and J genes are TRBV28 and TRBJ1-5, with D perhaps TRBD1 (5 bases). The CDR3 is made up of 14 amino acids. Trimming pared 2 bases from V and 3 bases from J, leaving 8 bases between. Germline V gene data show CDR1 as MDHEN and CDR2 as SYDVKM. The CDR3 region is CASSLQGYNQPQHF. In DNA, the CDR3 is TGTGCCAGCAGTTTACAGGGTTACAATCAGCCCCAGCATTTT.

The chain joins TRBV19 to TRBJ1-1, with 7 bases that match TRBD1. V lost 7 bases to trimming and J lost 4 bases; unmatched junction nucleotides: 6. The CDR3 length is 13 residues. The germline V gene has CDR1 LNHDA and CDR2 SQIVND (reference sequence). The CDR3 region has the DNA TGTGCCAGTATCCCCCAGGGGGGCACTGAAGCTTTCTTT. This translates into CASIPQGGTEAFF.

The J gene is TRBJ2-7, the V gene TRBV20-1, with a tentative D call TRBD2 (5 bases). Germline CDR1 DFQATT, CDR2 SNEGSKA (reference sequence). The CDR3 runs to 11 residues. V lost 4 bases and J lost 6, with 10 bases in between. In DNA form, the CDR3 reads TGCAGTGCTACTAGCTTCGGCGAGCAGTACTTC. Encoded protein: CSATSFGEQYF.

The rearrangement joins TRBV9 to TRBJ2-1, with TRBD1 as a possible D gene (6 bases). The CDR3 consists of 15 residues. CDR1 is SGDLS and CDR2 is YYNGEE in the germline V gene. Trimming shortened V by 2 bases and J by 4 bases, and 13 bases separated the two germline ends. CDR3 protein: CASSVSAGDYNEQFF. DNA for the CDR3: TGTGCCAGCAGCGTTTCCGCAGGGGATTACAATGAGCAGTTCTTC.

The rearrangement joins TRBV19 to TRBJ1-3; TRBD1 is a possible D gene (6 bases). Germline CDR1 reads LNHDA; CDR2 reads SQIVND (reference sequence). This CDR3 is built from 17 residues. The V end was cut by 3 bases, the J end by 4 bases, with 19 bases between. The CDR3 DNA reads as TGTGCCAGTAGTATCAAAGTCTCGGGGGGCGGAGGAAACACCATATATTTT. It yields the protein CASSIKVSGGGGNTIYF.